This T cell receptor beta chain was observed in a study of graft-versus-host responses after intestinal transplantation. Looking at the study overall: Anti-thymocyte globulin induction preceded two to four years of tacrolimus and steroid maintenance in all recipients. General observations from the study: Early post-transplant HvG declines showed an association with peak circulating GvH clone levels. Ileal or blood samples showed some GvH clones first, and such clones were also found in recipient marrow.

Concerning this clone: The antigen is unknown.

This CDR3 comprises 11 residues. V lost 2 bases, J lost 6 bases, and 8 bases lay in between. The germline V gene encodes CDR1 DFQATT and CDR2 SNEGSKA (reference sequence). Assay used: immunoSEQ multiplex PCR; TCRdb lists only in-frame clones, some missing. The sample consists of approximately 90,000 clones, 85% to 95% of them appearing once. The sample consisted of unstimulated CD8+ T cells sorted from spleen or lymph node cells, taken before intestinal transplant. The receptor comes from a human donor who received an intestinal transplant. The chain uses TRBV20-1 and TRBJ2-7; tentative D call: TRBD2 (6 bases). The CDR3 nucleotides read TGCAGTGCTAGAACGGGGGTCGAGCAGTACTTC. Translating gives CSARTGVEQYF.